Listed below are T cell receptor beta chains from one sample, sequenced in a study of beta chain features in type 1 diabetes. TCRdb's table, derived via immunoSEQ multiplex PCR, lists solely in-frame clones and lacks some. The data contain fewer than 200,000 clones, around 13% of them singletons. The sequencing sample was made of central memory CD4+ T cells from blood. Source of these receptors: a woman younger than 30 in good health. Both conserved end residues are part of each CDR3.

TRBJ2-7 TRBV19 CASSFSGTGGGEQYF
TRBJ2-1 TRBV14 CASSAGQGRVDEQFF
TRBJ1-1 TRBV9 CASSVGERAVGAFF
TRBJ1-4 TRBV4-2 CASSYRSEKLFF
TRBJ1-2 TRBV29-1 CSVVGTGHGYTF
TRBJ1-1 TRBV27 CASSYEWNTEAFF
TRBJ2-3 TRBV6-5 CAISESLDTQYF
TRBJ2-1 TRBV6-6 CASSGTGWTSNEQFF
TRBJ2-7 TRBV5-4 CASSPDLAYEQYF
TRBJ1-5 TRBV7-2 CASSLARHSNQPQHF
TRBJ1-4 TRBV2 CASSEDSGKLFF
TRBJ2-6 TRBV28 CASSPRGSGRASGANVLTF
TRBJ2-7 TRBV9 CASSPRDRGSYEQYF
TRBJ1-5 TRBV30 CAWSVLGGGKNQPQHF
TRBJ2-1 TRBV4-1 CASSPQGATGGFRNEQFF
TRBJ1-1 TRBV18 CASSRQGEGKNTEAFF
TRBJ1-2 TRBV6-5 CASSYSGTGVGGYTF
TRBJ1-4 TRBV7-2 CASSQAAGATNEKLFF
TRBJ2-7 TRBV7-6 CASSLRASGNYEQYF
TRBJ1-2 TRBV27 CASSPQGRNYGYTF
TRBJ2-3 TRBV7-2 CASSLQADRANTQYF
TRBJ2-1 TRBV18 CASSPQGQGKVNDEQFF
TRBJ1-1 TRBV5-1 CASSLGGLGTEAFF
TRBJ1-4 TRBV30 CAWMRHNEKLFF